The 12 T cell receptor beta chains below all came from one sample that was sequenced in a study of blood T cell repertoires in COVID-19. The protocol was immunoSEQ multiplex PCR, while the TCRdb copy is restricted to in-frame clones and leaves out a portion. Found here are about 150,000 clones, roughly 85% of them singletons; the top ten hold roughly 3.4%. Sequenced material: peripheral blood. Source of these receptors: a man aged 65-85 years with acute or convalescent COVID-19.

The chain employs TRBV7-3 and TRBJ2-3, with 10 bases identical to TRBD2. The CDR3 has 15 residues. After removal of 5 bases from V and 3 bases from J, the junction contained 5 bases not matched to a gene. CDR1 is SGHTA and CDR2 is FQGTGA in the germline V gene. The CDR3: CASSPLAGETDTQYF. The CDR3 region has the DNA TGTGCCAGCAGCCCCCTAGCGGGAGAGACAGATACGCAGTATTTT.

This chain joins TRBV14 and TRBJ2-7; D is unclear. The CDR3 extends over 15 amino acids. Trimming stripped 4 bases from V and 3 bases from J, with 16 bases between. The V gene's germline CDR1 is SGHDN and CDR2 FVKESK. The CDR3 DNA follows: TGTGCCAGCAGCCCCTCCGCCGGTTTGAACTACGAGCAGTACTTC. It translates to CASSPSAGLNYEQYF. The whole variable domain, remainder taken from reference TRBV14 and TRBJ2-7, is EAGVTQFPSHSVIEKGQTVTLRCDPISGHDNLYWYRRVMGKEIKFLLHFVKESKQDESGMPNNRFLAERTGGTYSTLKVQPAELEDSGVYFCASSPSAGLNYEQYFGPGTRLTVT.

The chain combines TRBV3-1 (or the pseudogene TRBV3-2) with TRBJ1-6; 10 bases agree with TRBD1. Germline V CDR1 and CDR2: LGHDT, YNNKEL (reference sequence). The length of the CDR3 is 14 residues. Trimming took 8 bases from V and 10 from J; bases not matched to a gene: 8. CDR3: CASRRDRGASPLHF. As DNA, the CDR3 is TGTGCCAGCCGCCGGGACAGGGGAGCCTCACCCCTCCACTTT.

The CDR3 is CAWGGQGYNEQFF. The CDR3 coding sequence is TGTGCCTGGGGGGGACAGGGTTACAATGAGCAGTTCTTC. The J gene is TRBJ2-1, the V gene TRBV30; 9 bases are shared with TRBD1. This CDR3 contains 13 residues. Germline-derived CDR1 and CDR2 are GTSNPN and SVGIG (reference sequence). V dropped 5 bases and J dropped 4; count of bases not matched to a gene: 3.

This rearrangement joins TRBV27 to TRBJ1-1, with D uncertain. Trimming cost V 2 bases and J 5 bases, with 9 bases left between them. Germline V gene lookup returns CDR1 MNHEY and CDR2 SMNVEV (reference sequence). CDR3 length: 13 amino acids. The CDR3 nucleotides are TGTGCCAGCAGTTTACCGGGATGGACTGAAGCTTTCTTT. This codes for CASSLPGWTEAFF.

Only one count was recorded for this clone. The V call is TRBV10-3, the J call TRBJ1-1, with D possibly matching TRBD1 (5 bases). V lost 7 bases to trimming and J lost 4 bases, with 19 bases between them. Germline V gene data show CDR1 as ENHRY and CDR2 as SYGVKD. The length of the CDR3 is 15 residues. The CDR3 is CAITKAGGIFTEAFF. Written as DNA, the CDR3 is TGTGCCATCACTAAGGCCGGGGGGATATTCACTGAAGCTTTCTTT.

This clone was counted only a few times. The chain combines TRBV6-5 with TRBJ1-2; 9 nucleotides agree with TRBD1. The CDR3 consists of 14 residues. Germline V CDR1 and CDR2: MNHEY, SVGAGI. The V segment lost 10 bases and the J segment 7 bases; nucleotides outside the gene matches: 13. CDR3 nucleotide sequence: TGTGCCACCAGGCCCCGGGACAGGGCCTTTGGCTACACCTTC. Its protein product is CATRPRDRAFGYTF.

This clone is a singleton in its sample. J is TRBJ1-2 and V is TRBV29-1; TRBD1 agrees at 7 bases. Trimming removed 6 bases from V and 7 bases from J; junction bases left unmatched: 14. Germline-derived CDR1 and CDR2 are SQVTM and ANQGSEA. The CDR3 covers 14 residues. CDR3 protein: CSVLPDRQGSGYTF. The CDR3 DNA reads as TGCAGCGTCCTCCCGGACAGGCAGGGGAGTGGCTACACCTTC.

J is TRBJ2-3 and V is TRBV5-1, with 10 bases identical to TRBD2. CDR1 is SGHRS and CDR2 is YFSETQ in the germline V gene. V lost 2 bases, J lost 0 bases, and 9 bases stayed unmatched. The CDR3 has 18 amino acids. CDR3 loop: CASSFLGLAGASTDTQYF. The CDR3 bases are TGCGCCAGCAGCTTCCTGGGGCTAGCGGGAGCAAGCACAGATACGCAGTATTTT.

The chain has TRBV5-4 and TRBJ2-5, with TRBD1 matching over 11 bases. The CDR3 sequence is 16 residues long. V lost 0 bases and J lost 5; bases outside the gene matches: 6. Germline loops: CDR1 SGHNT, CDR2 YYREEE (reference sequence). As DNA, the CDR3 is TGTGCCAGCAGCTTGGGGGGACAGGGGGAGGGCGAGACCCAGTACTTC. It translates to CASSLGGQGEGETQYF.

The rearrangement joins TRBV27 to TRBJ2-1; 7 bases match TRBD2. The V and J ends lost 3 bases and 8 bases, in that order; junction bases with no gene match: 7. Germline V CDR1 and CDR2: MNHEY, SMNVEV (reference sequence). CDR3 size: 14 residues. In DNA form, the CDR3 reads TGTGCCAGCAGTTTGGGAGGGTTCAAGGATGAGCAGTTCTTC. Amino acids: CASSLGGFKDEQFF.

The V gene is TRBV5-1, the J gene TRBJ2-3; TRBD2 agrees at 12 bases. CDR3 length equals 16 residues. CDR1 and CDR2 (germline): SGHRS, YFSETQ. The ends lost 3 bases at V and 0 bases at J; junction bases unmatched: 2. This chain's CDR3 is CASSSGLAGSTDTQYF. In nucleotides, the CDR3 is TGCGCCAGCAGCTCCGGACTAGCGGGAAGCACAGATACGCAGTATTTT.